These 5 T cell receptor beta chains came from one sample sequenced in a study of blood T cell repertoires in COVID-19. Sequenced by immunoSEQ multiplex PCR; TCRdb stores in-frame clones only, minus some. The sample carries fewer than 450,000 clones, more than 75% recorded once. The sequencing input was PBMCs or T cells enriched from blood (not recorded which). The receptors were sampled from a woman in her twenties or thirties who had recovered from COVID-19.

The chain joins TRBV28 to TRBJ1-5; D remains unclear. CDR1 and CDR2 from the germline V gene are MDHEN and SYDVKM. Trimming pared 2 bases from V and 4 bases from J, leaving 15 bases between. CDR3 length equals 16 residues. The CDR3 reads CASSLREGGSNQPQHF. The DNA of the CDR3 is TGTGCCAGCAGTTTACGGGAGGGCGGGAGTAATCAGCCCCAGCATTTT. Complete variable domain (other parts from reference TRBV28 and TRBJ1-5): DVKVTQSSRYLVKRTGEKVFLECVQDMDHENMFWYRQDPGLGLRLIYFSYDVKMKEKGDIPEGYSVSREKKERFSLILESASTNQTSMYLCASSLREGGSNQPQHFGDGTRLSIL.

This chain joins TRBV25-1 and TRBJ2-3; D ambiguous. The CDR3 totals 14 residues. V lost 10 bases and J lost 4, with 18 bases in between. Germline V lookup: CDR1 MGHDK, CDR2 SYGVNS. DNA for the CDR3: TGTGCCACCCAGGTAGATTGTTTTGCAGATACGCAGTATTTT. Translation gives CATQVDCFADTQYF.

This rearrangement joins TRBV6-1 to TRBJ2-7; 7 nucleotides agree with TRBD2. V shed 1 base and J 0 bases; nucleotides not matched to a gene: 9. Germline-derived CDR1 and CDR2 are MNHNS and SASEGT. The CDR3 totals 17 residues. The CDR3: CASSEGRQRGNSYEQYF. As DNA, the CDR3 is TGTGCCAGCAGTGAAGGCCGGCAGCGGGGAAACTCCTACGAGCAGTACTTC.

The rearrangement joins TRBV3-1 (or the pseudogene TRBV3-2) to TRBJ1-3; a possible D gene is TRBD1 (6 bases). V dropped 1 base and J dropped 3 bases, with 13 bases sitting between them. CDR3 size: 16 residues. The germline V gene has CDR1 LGHDT and CDR2 YNNKEL (reference sequence). CDR3 DNA: TGTGCCAGCAGCCAAGGTGTGGGGGCTTTTGGAAACACCATATATTTT. It is translated as CASSQGVGAFGNTIYF.

The rearrangement joins TRBV27 to TRBJ1-5; a possible D gene is TRBD1 (5 bases). CDR1 MNHEY and CDR2 SMNVEV come from the germline V gene (reference sequence). The CDR3 spans 16 residues. Trimming took off 4 bases at V and 2 bases at J, with 15 bases between the two ends. CDR3 protein: CASSSFDSTRNQPQHF. DNA for the CDR3: TGTGCCAGCAGTTCCTTCGACAGTACGCGCAATCAGCCCCAGCATTTT.